This T cell receptor (beta chain) originates from a study of shared clonotypes between healthy human individuals. V dropped 0 bases and J dropped 6 bases, with 13 bases sitting between them. The germline V gene encodes CDR1 SGHRS and CDR2 YFSETQ. The CDR3 totals 16 residues. Broader study findings: Generation probability values for non-shared clonotypes were lower than those for clonotypes shared by all four donors.

Concerning this clone itself: No antigen is known for it.

TCRdb's copy holds only in-frame clones and misses some; the assay was immunoSEQ multiplex PCR. The sample includes 2 million to 2.5 million clones, approximately 94% of them seen just once. This chain uses TRBV5-1 with TRBJ1-6; D is ambiguous. The receptor comes from a man aged 18 to 35 in good health. Sequencing was done on a sample of naive CD4+ T cells sorted from blood. Subset defined: CD45RA+ positively selected. CDR3 region: CASSLENTLSNSPLHF. CDR3 DNA sequence: TGCGCCAGCAGCTTGGAAAATACCCTGAGTAATTCACCCCTCCACTTT.